The 10 T cell receptor beta chains below come from one sample, sequenced in a study of T cells in Graves' hyperthyroidism and ophthalmopathy. Amplification of TCR beta CDR3 regions was performed using RNA transcripts as template. An initial round of RT-PCR targeting the TCR CDR3 relied on the HTBI primer set. TCRdb reprocessed the multiplex PCR reads via MiXCR and lists one record per CDR3 protein. This sample has under 300,000 distinct CDR3 sequences, with more than 14% found just once. Sequencing used blood. All receptors come from a woman aged 40 to 55 with Graves' hyperthyroidism that later progressed to Graves' ophthalmopathy.

This clonotype was observed many times. The chain uses TRBV12-5 and TRBJ1-2; D is unclear. Germline CDR1 is LGHNT and CDR2 is FRNRAP. V lost 0 bases and J 2 bases, leaving 13 bases between the germline ends. The CDR3 loop spans 16 amino acids. The CDR3 reads CASGLVKFKANYGYTF. The CDR3 DNA is TGTGCTAGTGGTTTGGTAAAATTTAAGGCCAACTATGGCTACACCTTC.

This clonotype showed up many times. The V and J genes are TRBV6-2 or TRBV6-3 and TRBJ1-1, with D tentatively TRBD1 (5 bases). The CDR3 is 12 residues long. V shed 6 bases and J shed 10 bases, with 15 bases lying between them. Germline V gives CDR1 MNHEY, CDR2 SVGEGT. The CDR3 reads CASSPGTLRAFF. The CDR3, as DNA: TGTGCCAGCAGCCCTGGGACCCTTCGAGCTTTCTTT.

The chain links TRBV7-6 to TRBJ1-1, with D unclear. This CDR3 is 15 amino acids long. The V end was cut by 2 bases, the J end by 1 base, with 11 bases between. From germline, CDR1 is SGHVS and CDR2 FNYEAQ. The CDR3, as DNA: TGTGCCAGCAGCTTACAGGACTTTCCGAACACTGAAGCTTTCTTT. Translated, it gives CASSLQDFPNTEAFF.

The chain is built from TRBV20-1 and TRBJ2-1; a weak D match, TRBD2 (6 bases). V gave up 5 bases and J gave up 4 bases, with 15 bases separating them. The CDR3 runs to 14 residues. Germline V gives CDR1 DFQATT, CDR2 SNEGSKA (reference sequence). CDR3 DNA: TGCAGTGCTCCCGGACTAAAACTTTACAATGAGCAGTTCTTC. Protein product: CSAPGLKLYNEQFF.

The V call is TRBV2, the J call TRBJ2-1, with 12 bases identical to TRBD2. V shed 4 bases and J 0 bases; nucleotides not matched to a gene: 10. Germline CDR1 is SNHLY and CDR2 is FYNNEI. CDR3 length: 19 residues. The CDR3 reads CASSAPTSGSASSYNEQFF. In DNA form, the CDR3 reads TGTGCCAGCAGTGCGCCGACTAGCGGGAGCGCTAGCTCCTACAATGAGCAGTTCTTC.

This clonotype was seen at least ten times. The rearrangement joins TRBV27 to TRBJ2-1; 11 positions match TRBD1. Germline V CDR1 and CDR2: MNHEY, SMNVEV (reference sequence). After removal of 7 bases from V and 8 bases from J, the junction contained 10 bases not matched to a gene. This CDR3 contains 15 residues. DNA for the CDR3: TGTGCCAGCACCTTGGGACAGGGGGAAAAGGATGAGCAGTTCTTC. It yields the protein CASTLGQGEKDEQFF.

The gene calls are TRBV4-2 and TRBJ2-1; D unclear. Germline assignment: CDR1 LGHNA and CDR2 YNFKEQ. The CDR3 is 13 amino acids. V was trimmed by 4 bases and J by 5 bases, leaving 9 bases between them. CDR3 in amino acids: CASSLPPHNEQFF. The CDR3 coding sequence is TGTGCCAGCAGCCTGCCTCCCCACAATGAGCAGTTCTTC.

This clonotype appeared many times. The chain recombines TRBV7-9 with TRBJ2-3, with 10 bases aligning to TRBD2. The ends lost 2 bases at V and 3 bases at J; junction bases unmatched: 2. The CDR3 has 15 residues. CDR1 and CDR2 (germline): SEHNR, FQNEAQ (reference sequence). The CDR3 here is CASSLTSGTTDTQYF. In DNA form, the CDR3 reads TGTGCCAGCAGCTTAACTAGCGGGACTACAGATACGCAGTATTTT.

This clonotype was recorded many times. The gene calls are TRBV2 and TRBJ2-1, with 10 bases lining up with TRBD2. The germline V gene encodes CDR1 SNHLY and CDR2 FYNNEI. After removal of 8 bases from V and 8 bases from J, the junction contained 9 bases not matched to a gene. The CDR3 has 14 residues. The CDR3 sequence: CASWGASGSDEQFF. The DNA of the CDR3 is TGTGCCAGCTGGGGGGCTAGCGGGAGTGATGAGCAGTTCTTC.

There are many counts of this clonotype. The V and J genes are TRBV12-3 or TRBV12-4 and TRBJ1-4, with 7 bases fitting TRBD1. V gave up 8 bases and J gave up 6 bases; unmatched junction bases: 3. This CDR3 is built from 12 residues. The CDR3 nucleotides are TGTGCCAGCGGAGGACAGGATGAAAAACTGTTTTTT. It codes for CASGGQDEKLFF.